The entry that follows covers one TCR beta chain sequence. Its antigen is not identified. Germline and junction disagree at one end, which may indicate a read error. The record originates from a study of tumor and adjacent non-tumor tissue in lung cancer. At the level of the study: Aged roughly 31 to 85 years, patients included about 11 men and roughly five women with stage I to III disease. Each sample yielded 4 million to 4.5 million productive TCRbeta reads on average. Study conclusions and caveats: Shorter survival was associated with higher TCR diversity in tumors. TCR diversity was significantly greater in tumor than normal lung tissue.

This sample's RNA came from whole unsorted tissue. A modified ARM-PCR protocol with three rounds of nested PCR amplified TCRbeta. TCRdb processed the multiplex PCR reads anew with MiXCR; each CDR3 protein has one entry. The table includes more than 90,000 distinct CDR3 sequences, about 70% detected once. This CDR3 contains 13 residues. The germline V gene has CDR1 LGHNA and CDR2 YSLEER. The receptor's source is a man aged 55 to 69 with non-small cell lung cancer. The sequencing sample was made of lung tumor tissue. The J gene is TRBJ2-1, the V gene TRBV4-3; no definite D call. The CDR3 sequence is CVSSQDLSTEQFF. DNA of the CDR3: TGCGTCAGCAGCCAAGATTTAAGCACTGAGCAGTTCTTC.